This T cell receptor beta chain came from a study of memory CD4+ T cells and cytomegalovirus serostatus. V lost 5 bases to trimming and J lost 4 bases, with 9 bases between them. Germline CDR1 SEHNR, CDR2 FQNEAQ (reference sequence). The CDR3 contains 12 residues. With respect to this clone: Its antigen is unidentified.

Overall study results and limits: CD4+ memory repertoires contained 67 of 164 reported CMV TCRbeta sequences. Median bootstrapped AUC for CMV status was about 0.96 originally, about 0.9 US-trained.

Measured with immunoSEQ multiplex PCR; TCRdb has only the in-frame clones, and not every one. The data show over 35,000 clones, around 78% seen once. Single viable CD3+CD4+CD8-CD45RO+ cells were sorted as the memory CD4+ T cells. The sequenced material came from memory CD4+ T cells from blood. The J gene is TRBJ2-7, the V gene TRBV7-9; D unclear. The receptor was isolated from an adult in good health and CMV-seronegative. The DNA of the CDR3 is TGTGCCAGCAGCCCCGACTTATACGAGCAGTACTTC. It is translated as CASSPDLYEQYF.